Described below is a single TCR beta chain sequence and its context. The data derive from a study of blood T cell repertoires in COVID-19. V lost 0 bases and J 1 base, leaving 9 bases between the germline ends. This CDR3 contains 15 residues. The germline V gene encodes CDR1 WNHNN and CDR2 SYGVQD (reference sequence). Data came from immunoSEQ multiplex PCR; TCRdb stores just in-frame clones and leaves some out. Of approximately 200,000 clones in the sample, about 84% are singletons; the top ten hold about 1.8%. The sample taken for sequencing was PBMCs or T cells enriched from blood (not recorded which). The rearrangement uses TRBV10-1 and TRBJ1-1; D is perhaps TRBD1 (5 bases). The sequence derives from a man between 60 and 75 years old who had recovered from COVID-19. As DNA, the CDR3 is TGCGCCAGCAGTGAGTCGAAACAGGAGAACACTGAAGCTTTCTTT. Amino acids: CASSESKQENTEAFF.